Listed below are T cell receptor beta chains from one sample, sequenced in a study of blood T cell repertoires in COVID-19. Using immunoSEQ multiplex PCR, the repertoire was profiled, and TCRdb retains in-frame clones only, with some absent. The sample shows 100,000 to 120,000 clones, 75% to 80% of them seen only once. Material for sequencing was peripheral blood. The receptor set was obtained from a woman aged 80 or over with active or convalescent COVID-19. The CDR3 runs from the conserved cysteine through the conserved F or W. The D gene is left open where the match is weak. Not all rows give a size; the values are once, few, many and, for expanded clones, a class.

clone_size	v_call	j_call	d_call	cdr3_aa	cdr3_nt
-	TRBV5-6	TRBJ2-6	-	CASSLGSRPTGANVLTF	TGTGCCAGCAGCTTGGGTTCCAGGCCGACTGGGGCCAACGTCCTGACTTTC
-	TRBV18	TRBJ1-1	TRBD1	CASSRQGTVGKHEAFF	TGTGCCAGCTCACGACAGGGTACGGTTGGGAAACATGAAGCTTTCTTT
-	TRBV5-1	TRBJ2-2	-	CASSPSGTQNTGELFF	TGCGCCAGCAGCCCTAGTGGGACACAGAACACCGGGGAGCTGTTTTTT
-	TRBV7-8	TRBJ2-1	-	CASSLKGGNVYNEQFF	TGTGCCAGCAGCTTAAAGGGGGGGAATGTATACAATGAGCAGTTCTTC
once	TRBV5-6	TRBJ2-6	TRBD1	CASSLTGFSGANVLTF	TGTGCCAGCAGCCTGACAGGGTTCTCTGGGGCCAACGTCCTGACTTTC
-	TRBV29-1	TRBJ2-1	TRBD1	CSVEHAGGTGPFEQFF	TGCAGCGTTGAGCACGCTGGGGGGACAGGGCCGTTTGAGCAGTTCTTC
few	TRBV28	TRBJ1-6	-	CASSLIWSASNSPLHF	TGTGCCAGCAGTTTGATTTGGTCAGCGAGTAATTCACCCCTCCACTTT
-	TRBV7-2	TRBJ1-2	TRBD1	CASSSILGGTGRVYGYTF	TGTGCCAGCAGCTCAATATTGGGCGGGACAGGTCGCGTCTATGGCTACACCTTC
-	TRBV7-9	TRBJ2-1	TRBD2	CASSPPLGLAENNEQFF	TGTGCCAGCAGCCCCCCTCTGGGACTAGCGGAGAACAATGAGCAGTTCTTC
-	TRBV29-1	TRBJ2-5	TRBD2	CSVEDPAGETLFQYF	TGCAGCGTTGAAGATCCGGCGGGAGAGACTCTATTCCAGTACTTC
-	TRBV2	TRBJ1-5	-	CASSEASGDQPQHF	TGTGCCAGCAGTGAAGCTTCAGGGGATCAGCCCCAGCATTTT
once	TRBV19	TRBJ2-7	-	CASRLGAVGIYEQYF	TGTGCCAGTAGATTGGGCGCGGTCGGGATCTACGAGCAGTACTTC
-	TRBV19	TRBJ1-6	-	CASSMRDSPLHF	TGTGCCAGTAGTATGAGGGATTCACCCCTCCACTTT
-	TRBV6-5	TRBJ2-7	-	CASSYSLPGSSYEQYF	TGTGCCAGCAGTTACTCGCTTCCTGGGAGCTCCTACGAGCAGTACTTC
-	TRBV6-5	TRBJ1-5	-	CASSYSPGGQPQHF	TGTGCCAGCAGTTACAGTCCGGGGGGGCAGCCCCAGCATTTT
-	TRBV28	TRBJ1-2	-	CASSLYQGHYGYTF	TGTGCCAGCAGTTTGTACCAGGGGCACTATGGCTACACCTTC
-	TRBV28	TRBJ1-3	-	CASRSPGNTIYF	TGTGCCAGCAGATCTCCTGGAAACACCATATATTTT
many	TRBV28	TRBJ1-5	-	CASSLAEYSNQPQHF	TGTGCCAGCAGTTTGGCGGAATATAGCAATCAGCCCCAGCATTTT